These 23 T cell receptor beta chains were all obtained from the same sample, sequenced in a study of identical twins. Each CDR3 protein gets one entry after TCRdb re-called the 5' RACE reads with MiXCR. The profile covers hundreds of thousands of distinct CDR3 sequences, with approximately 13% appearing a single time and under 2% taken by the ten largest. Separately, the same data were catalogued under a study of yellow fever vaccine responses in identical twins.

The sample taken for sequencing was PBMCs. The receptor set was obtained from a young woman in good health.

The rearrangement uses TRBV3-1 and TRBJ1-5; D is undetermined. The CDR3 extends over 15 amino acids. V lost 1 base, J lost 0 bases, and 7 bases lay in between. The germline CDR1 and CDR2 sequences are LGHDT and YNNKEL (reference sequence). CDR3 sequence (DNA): TGTGCCAGCAGCCAAGGAAGGTTTAGCAATCAGCCCCAGCATTTT. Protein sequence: CASSQGRFSNQPQHF. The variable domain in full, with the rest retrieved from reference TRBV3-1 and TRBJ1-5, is DTAVSQTPKYLVTQMGNDKSIKCEQNLGHDTMYWYKQDSKKFLKIMFSYNNKELIINETVPNRFSPKSPDKAHLNLHINSLELGDSAVYFCASSQGRFSNQPQHFGDGTRLSIL.

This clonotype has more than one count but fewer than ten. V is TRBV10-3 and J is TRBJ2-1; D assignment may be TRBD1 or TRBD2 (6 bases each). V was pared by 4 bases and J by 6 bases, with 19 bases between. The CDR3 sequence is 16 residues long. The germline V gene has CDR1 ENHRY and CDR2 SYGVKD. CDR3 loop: CAISGGAGSVSNEQFF. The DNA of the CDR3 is TGTGCCATCAGTGGGGGGGCGGGTAGCGTCTCCAATGAGCAGTTCTTC.

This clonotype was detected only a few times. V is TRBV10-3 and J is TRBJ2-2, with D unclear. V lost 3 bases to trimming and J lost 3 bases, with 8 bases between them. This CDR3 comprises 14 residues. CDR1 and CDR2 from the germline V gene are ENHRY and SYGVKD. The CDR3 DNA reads TGTGCCATCAGTGACCGGCCGGACACCGGGGAGCTGTTTTTT. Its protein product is CAISDRPDTGELFF.

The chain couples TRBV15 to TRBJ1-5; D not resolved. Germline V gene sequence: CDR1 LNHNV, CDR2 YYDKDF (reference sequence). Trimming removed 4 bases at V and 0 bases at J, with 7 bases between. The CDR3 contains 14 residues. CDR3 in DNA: TGTGCCACCAGCAAACGGGGTAGCAATCAGCCCCAGCATTTT. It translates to CATSKRGSNQPQHF.

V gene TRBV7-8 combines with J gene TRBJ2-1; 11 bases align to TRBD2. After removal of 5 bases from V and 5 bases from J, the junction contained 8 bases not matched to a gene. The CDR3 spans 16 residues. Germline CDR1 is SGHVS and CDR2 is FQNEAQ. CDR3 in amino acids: CASSLSGGAINNEQFF. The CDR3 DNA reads TGTGCCAGCAGCCTTAGCGGGGGGGCGATAAACAATGAGCAGTTCTTC.

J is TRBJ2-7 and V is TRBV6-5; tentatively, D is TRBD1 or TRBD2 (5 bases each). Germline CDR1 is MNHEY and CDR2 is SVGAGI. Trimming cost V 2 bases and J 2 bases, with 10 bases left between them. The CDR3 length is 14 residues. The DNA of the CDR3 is TGTGCCAGCAGTTACGGGGCGGGTCCCTACGAGCAGTACTTC. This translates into CASSYGAGPYEQYF.

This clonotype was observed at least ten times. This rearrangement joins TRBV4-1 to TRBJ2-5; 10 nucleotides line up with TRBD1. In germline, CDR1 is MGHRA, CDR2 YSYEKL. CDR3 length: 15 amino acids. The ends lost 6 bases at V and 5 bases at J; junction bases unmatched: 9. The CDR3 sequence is CASSSRTGGLETQYF. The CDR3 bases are TGCGCCAGCAGTTCCCGGACAGGGGGGTTGGAGACCCAGTACTTC.

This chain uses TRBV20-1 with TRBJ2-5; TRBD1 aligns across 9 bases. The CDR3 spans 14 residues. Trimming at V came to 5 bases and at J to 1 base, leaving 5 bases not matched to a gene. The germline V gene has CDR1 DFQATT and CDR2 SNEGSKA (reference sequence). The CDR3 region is CSADKTGGQETQYF. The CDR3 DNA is TGCAGTGCTGATAAGACAGGGGGCCAAGAGACCCAGTACTTC.

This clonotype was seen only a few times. Written as DNA, the CDR3 is TGTGCCAGCAGCTTCGGCAGGGGGGACTATGGCTACACCTTC. This translates into CASSFGRGDYGYTF. The rearrangement uses TRBV5-8 and TRBJ1-2, with 7 bases matching TRBD1. Trimming removed 2 bases from V and 3 bases from J; junction bases left unmatched: 4. This CDR3 region has 14 residues. Looked up from germline, CDR1 is SGHTS and CDR2 is YDEGEE.

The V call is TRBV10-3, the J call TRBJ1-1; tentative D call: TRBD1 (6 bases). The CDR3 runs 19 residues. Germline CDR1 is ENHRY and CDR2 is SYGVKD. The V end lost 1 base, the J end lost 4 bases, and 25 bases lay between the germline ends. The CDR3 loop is CAISEYSGTPNAGGTEAFF. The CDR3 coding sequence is TGTGCCATCAGTGAGTACTCCGGGACACCCAACGCCGGGGGCACTGAAGCTTTCTTT.

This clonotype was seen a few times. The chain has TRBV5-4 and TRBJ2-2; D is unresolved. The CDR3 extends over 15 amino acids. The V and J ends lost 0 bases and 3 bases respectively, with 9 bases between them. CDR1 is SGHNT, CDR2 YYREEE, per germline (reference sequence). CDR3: CASSLATDDTGELFF. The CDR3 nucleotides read TGTGCCAGCAGCTTGGCGACGGATGACACCGGGGAGCTGTTTTTT.

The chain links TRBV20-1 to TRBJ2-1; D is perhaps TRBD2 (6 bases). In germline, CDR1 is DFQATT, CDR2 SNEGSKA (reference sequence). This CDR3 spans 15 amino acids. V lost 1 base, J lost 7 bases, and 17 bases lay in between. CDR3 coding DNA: TGCAGTGCTAGAGTACTAGCCTCTAGGGATAATGAGCAGTTCTTC. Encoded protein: CSARVLASRDNEQFF.

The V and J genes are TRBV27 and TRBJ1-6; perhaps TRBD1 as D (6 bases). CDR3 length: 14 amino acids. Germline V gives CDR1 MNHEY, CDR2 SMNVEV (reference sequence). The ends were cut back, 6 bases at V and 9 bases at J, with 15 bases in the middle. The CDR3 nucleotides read TGTGCCAGCAGCTTGGACAGAAGAGCTTCACCCCTCCACTTT. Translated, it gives CASSLDRRASPLHF.

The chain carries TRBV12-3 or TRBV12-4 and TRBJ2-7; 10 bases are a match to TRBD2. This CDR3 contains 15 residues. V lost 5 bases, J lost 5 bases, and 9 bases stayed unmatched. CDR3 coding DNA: TGTGCCAGCAGTCGACTAGCGGGCCCCCTGGACGAGCAGTACTTC. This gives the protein CASSRLAGPLDEQYF.

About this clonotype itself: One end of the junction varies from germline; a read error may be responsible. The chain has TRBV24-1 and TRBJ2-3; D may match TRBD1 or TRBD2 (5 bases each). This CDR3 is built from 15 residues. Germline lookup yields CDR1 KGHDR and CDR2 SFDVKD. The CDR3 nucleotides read TGTGCCACCAGTGTGGGGTCGGGGCTCACAGATACGCAGAATTTT. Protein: CATSVGSGLTDTQNF.

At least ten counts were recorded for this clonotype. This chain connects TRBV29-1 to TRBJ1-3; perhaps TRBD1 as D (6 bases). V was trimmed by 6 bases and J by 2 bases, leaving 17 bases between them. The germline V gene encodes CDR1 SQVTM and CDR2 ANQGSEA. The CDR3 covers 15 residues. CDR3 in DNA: TGCAGCGTCGGTCAACAACAGGGAACTGGAAACACCATATATTTT. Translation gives CSVGQQQGTGNTIYF.

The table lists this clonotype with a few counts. CDR3 in amino acids: CASREPNTGELFF. DNA for the CDR3: TGTGCCAGCAGGGAACCGAACACCGGGGAGCTGTTTTTT. The gene calls are TRBV12-3 or TRBV12-4 and TRBJ2-2, with D uncertain. The CDR3 length is 13 residues. Trimming took 6 bases from V and 0 from J, leaving 5 bases between them.

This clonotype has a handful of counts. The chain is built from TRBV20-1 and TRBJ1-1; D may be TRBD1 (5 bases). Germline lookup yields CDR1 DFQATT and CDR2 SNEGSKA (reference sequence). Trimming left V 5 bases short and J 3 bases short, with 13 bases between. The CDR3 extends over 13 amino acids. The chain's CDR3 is CSARDPEDTEAFF. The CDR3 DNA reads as TGCAGTGCTCGGGACCCGGAGGACACTGAAGCTTTCTTT.

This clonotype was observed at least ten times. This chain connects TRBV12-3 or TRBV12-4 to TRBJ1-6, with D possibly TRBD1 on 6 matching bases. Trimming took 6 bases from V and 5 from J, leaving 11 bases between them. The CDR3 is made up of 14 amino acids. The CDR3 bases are TGTGCCAGCAGGGCGGACAGTAATAATTCACCCCTCCACTTT. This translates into CASRADSNNSPLHF.

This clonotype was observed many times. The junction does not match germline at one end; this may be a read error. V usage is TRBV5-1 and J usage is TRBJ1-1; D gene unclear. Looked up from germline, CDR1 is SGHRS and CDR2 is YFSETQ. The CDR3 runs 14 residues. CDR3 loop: CASSLGEMNTEAFF. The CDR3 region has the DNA TGTGCCAGCAGTTTAGGCGAGATGAACACTGAAGCTTTCTTT.

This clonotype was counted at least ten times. The CDR3 region has the DNA TGTGCCAGCAGTTTGGCGCTAATGGGCAATGAGCAGTTCTTC. As protein: CASSLALMGNEQFF. The chain links TRBV12-3 or TRBV12-4 to TRBJ2-1; D gene unclear. This CDR3 contains 14 residues. V was cut by 3 bases and J by 6 bases, with 12 bases left in between.

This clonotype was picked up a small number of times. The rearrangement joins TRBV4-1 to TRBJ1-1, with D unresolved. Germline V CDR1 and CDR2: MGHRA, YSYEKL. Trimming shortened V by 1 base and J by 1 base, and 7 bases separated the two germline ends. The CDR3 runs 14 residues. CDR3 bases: TGCGCCAGCAGCCAAGGTACATGGAACACTGAAGCTTTCTTT. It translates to CASSQGTWNTEAFF.

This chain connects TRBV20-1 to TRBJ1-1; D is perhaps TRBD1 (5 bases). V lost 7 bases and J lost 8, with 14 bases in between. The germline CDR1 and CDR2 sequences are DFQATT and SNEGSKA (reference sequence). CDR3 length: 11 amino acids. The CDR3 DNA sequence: TGCAGTGTAACGGACGGGGGAGAAGCTTTCTTT. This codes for CSVTDGGEAFF.